Presented here are 20 T cell receptor beta chains from one specimen sequenced in a study of blood T cells in healthy people across ages. Through a sample-barcoded 5' primer and a J-beta primer mix, a second PCR was run for roughly 7 to 11 cycles. From the 5' RACE reads, TCRdb called clonotypes with MiXCR, one entry per CDR3 protein. The table shows 1 million to 1.2 million distinct CDR3 sequences, with roughly two fifths occurring only once. Material for sequencing was blood. The receptors come from a man aged 18 to 30 in good health.

The chain joins TRBV20-1 to TRBJ2-3; the D call may be TRBD1 or TRBD2 (5 bases each). Per germline, CDR1 DFQATT and CDR2 SNEGSKA (reference sequence). The CDR3 is made up of 16 amino acids. Deletions cut 1 base from V and 2 bases from J, with 16 bases between. The CDR3 coding sequence is TGCAGTGCTAGAGGCCGGGACCGACACTTCACAGATACGCAGTATTTT. As protein: CSARGRDRHFTDTQYF.

V gene TRBV20-1 combines with J gene TRBJ1-5; no clear D gene. The CDR3 runs to 13 residues. Germline CDR1 and CDR2: DFQATT and SNEGSKA (reference sequence). CDR3 bases: TGCGCTTGCCGTTCGGGTAGCAATCAGCCCCAGCATTTT. It codes for CACRSGSNQPQHF.

The chain uses TRBV7-9 and TRBJ1-1; D is unclear. In germline, CDR1 is SEHNR, CDR2 FQNEAQ (reference sequence). V lost 0 bases to trimming and J lost 3 bases, with 5 bases between them. The CDR3 loop spans 13 amino acids. CDR3 loop: CASSLAADTEAFF. CDR3 DNA: TGTGCCAGCAGCTTAGCGGCCGACACTGAAGCTTTCTTT.

The rearrangement joins TRBV4-3 to TRBJ1-2; D gene uncertain. V dropped 0 bases and J dropped 4 bases, with 15 bases sitting between them. Germline V gene data show CDR1 as LGHNA and CDR2 as YSLEER. The CDR3 loop spans 16 amino acids. The CDR3 nucleotides are TGCGCCAGCAGCCAAGACGGGAACCAGATCGCCTATGGCTACACCTTC. Protein product: CASSQDGNQIAYGYTF.

The rearrangement uses TRBV3-1 and TRBJ2-3, with unresolved D. V gave up 2 bases and J gave up 4 bases, with 13 bases separating them. Germline-derived CDR1 and CDR2 are LGHDT and YNNKEL (reference sequence). The CDR3 extends over 15 amino acids. Written as DNA, the CDR3 is TGTGCCAGCAGCCAATTAGGAAGGAGTGCAGATACGCAGTATTTT. Translating it yields CASSQLGRSADTQYF.

This clonotype was counted once. The chain has TRBV4-3 and TRBJ1-1; D gene ambiguous. Trimming stripped 6 bases from V and 3 bases from J, with 17 bases between. This CDR3 is 15 amino acids long. Germline V CDR1 and CDR2: LGHNA, YSLEER. In DNA form, the CDR3 reads TGCGCCAGCAGGGGAGATTTTTCATGGGACACTGAAGCTTTCTTT. It codes for CASRGDFSWDTEAFF.

The chain has TRBV2 and TRBJ2-1; 10 bases fit TRBD2. The CDR3 has 15 amino acids. With V trimmed by 9 bases and J by 1 base, 6 bases remained unmatched. From germline, CDR1 is SNHLY and CDR2 FYNNEI. CDR3 region: CARTLLAGSYNEQFF. The CDR3 region has the DNA TGTGCCAGAACTTTACTAGCGGGGTCCTACAATGAGCAGTTCTTC.

This clonotype was observed a few times. J is TRBJ2-7 and V is TRBV20-1; maybe TRBD1 (6 bases). CDR3 length: 15 residues. V was cut by 0 bases and J by 3 bases, with 15 bases left in between. The V gene's germline CDR1 is DFQATT and CDR2 SNEGSKA (reference sequence). The CDR3 region is CSARDWGRSVYEQYF. CDR3 nucleotide sequence: TGCAGTGCTAGAGATTGGGGGCGCTCGGTCTACGAGCAGTACTTC.

The J gene is TRBJ2-1, the V gene TRBV3-1; D call uncertain. The closer fit of TRBJ2-7 to the DNA end suggests the J call may be wrong. The length of the CDR3 is 19 residues. Germline V gene data show CDR1 as LGHDT and CDR2 as YNNKEL (reference sequence). CDR3 sequence reads: CASSQVDGVGYMAYNEQYF. The CDR3 region has the DNA TGTGCCAGCAGCCAAGTCGATGGCGTCGGGTACATGGCCTACAATGAGCAGTACTTC.

In the case of this clonotype: Its ends do not fully match the called genes, so a read error is possible. The CDR3 loop reads CASTSGWRPRHF. CDR3 coding DNA: TGTGCCAGCACATCCGGTTGGCGGCCCCGGCATTTT. The chain is built from TRBV2 and TRBJ1-5; no reliable D call. Germline CDR1 SNHLY, CDR2 FYNNEI. The CDR3 has 12 residues.

This clonotype was observed a few times. This rearrangement joins TRBV3-1 to TRBJ1-5; D is uncertain. CDR3 length equals 15 residues. In germline, CDR1 is LGHDT, CDR2 YNNKEL (reference sequence). The ends were cut back, 0 bases at V and 6 bases at J, with 12 bases in the middle. DNA of the CDR3: TGTGCCAGCAGCCAAGAACCAGGTCAAGTTCAGCCCCAGCATTTT. Its translation is CASSQEPGQVQPQHF.

There are a few counts of this clonotype. The V and J genes are TRBV12-3 or TRBV12-4 and TRBJ2-1; D is unclear. The CDR3 totals 13 residues. V lost 5 bases to trimming and J lost 9 bases, with 14 bases between them. CDR3 in DNA: TGTGCCAGCAGTGTTGGGGTCTTGGGTGAGCAGTTCTTC. Protein sequence: CASSVGVLGEQFF.

The V call is TRBV27, the J call TRBJ2-7, with D uncertain. The CDR3 has 14 residues. Germline values: CDR1 MNHEY, CDR2 SMNVEV (reference sequence). The V end was cut by 3 bases, the J end by 2 bases, with 11 bases between. CDR3 nucleotides: TGTGCCAGCAGTTTGTTCAAAGGTACCTACGAGCAGTACTTC. Residues: CASSLFKGTYEQYF.

This clonotype was picked up many times. This chain joins TRBV29-1 and TRBJ1-1; the D gene is possibly TRBD1 (5 bases). CDR3 length equals 12 residues. Germline-derived CDR1 and CDR2 are SQVTM and ANQGSEA. V dropped 5 bases and J dropped 0 bases, with 7 bases sitting between them. The CDR3 DNA reads as TGCAGCGTTCCGACAGTGAACACTGAAGCTTTCTTT. Amino acids: CSVPTVNTEAFF. The full variable domain, rest sourced from reference TRBV29-1 and TRBJ1-1, is SAVISQKPSRDICQRGTSLTIQCQVDSQVTMMFWYRQQPGQSLTLIATANQGSEATYESGFVIDKFPISRPNLTFSTLTVSNMSPEDSSIYLCSVPTVNTEAFFGQGTRLTVV.

The chain has TRBV29-1 and TRBJ2-1; a possible D gene is TRBD2 (5 bases). The CDR3 spans 13 residues. CDR1 SQVTM and CDR2 ANQGSEA come from the germline V gene. The ends were cut back, 2 bases at V and 9 bases at J, with 14 bases in the middle. CDR3 in DNA: TGCAGCGTTGAAACGGACTTAAGATTTGAGCAGTTCTTC. Encoded protein: CSVETDLRFEQFF.

This clonotype was counted between two and nine times. The chain recombines TRBV7-9 with TRBJ1-1; D is uncertain. The V end lost 1 base, the J end lost 6 bases, and 9 bases lay between the germline ends. CDR3 length: 13 residues. Germline CDR1 reads SEHNR; CDR2 reads FQNEAQ (reference sequence). The CDR3 loop reads CASSLERVSEAFF. The CDR3 region has the DNA TGTGCCAGCAGCTTAGAGAGGGTTTCTGAAGCTTTCTTT.

This clonotype has only a few counts. This chain connects TRBV12-3 or TRBV12-4 to TRBJ1-5; 8 bases are a match to TRBD1. The CDR3 has 16 amino acids. V trimming: 5 bases; J trimming: 4 bases; junction bases outside the gene matches: 10. CDR3 sequence reads: CASSRRVTGANQPQHF. CDR3 coding DNA: TGTGCCAGCAGTCGAAGAGTGACAGGGGCAAATCAGCCCCAGCATTTT.

This clonotype was detected only a few times. The chain employs TRBV4-1 and TRBJ1-2; D unresolved. The germline V gene encodes CDR1 MGHRA and CDR2 YSYEKL. CDR3 length: 14 residues. V was cut by 4 bases and J by 6 bases, with 15 bases left in between. Here the CDR3 DNA reads TGCGCCAGCAGCCCGATAGGACCGGCCCATGGCTACACCTTC. It specifies CASSPIGPAHGYTF.

The CDR3 protein is CASGEDTGNEKLFF. The CDR3 DNA reads TGTGCCAGCGGCGAGGACACAGGAAATGAAAAACTGTTTTTT. The chain joins TRBV6-2 or TRBV6-3 to TRBJ1-4; D possibly corresponds to TRBD1 (5 bases). Per germline, CDR1 MNHEY and CDR2 SVGEGT. The CDR3 is 14 residues long. The V end lost 8 bases, the J end lost 5 bases, and 15 bases lay between the germline ends.

The CDR3 region is CASTLGGSNTEAFF. The CDR3 DNA sequence: TGTGCCAGCACCCTTGGGGGCTCGAACACTGAAGCTTTCTTT. This chain connects TRBV12-3 or TRBV12-4 to TRBJ1-1; the D gene is possibly TRBD1 (6 bases). The CDR3 is made up of 14 amino acids. The V gene lost 7 bases and the J gene lost 1 base, with 13 bases spanning the gap.